This entry describes one T cell receptor beta chain. A clone one base away is much larger, so this may be a read error. MiXCR, applied by TCRdb to the 5' RACE reads, yields one record per CDR3 protein. The sample holds more than 40,000 distinct CDR3 sequences, 20% to 25% seen once. The CDR3 sequence is 10 residues long. V lost 10 bases, J lost 7 bases, and 7 bases lay in between. Germline-derived CDR1 and CDR2 are SGHVS and FNYEAQ. The sample originates from a study of spatial heterogeneity in lung cancer. Study in general: Available PBMC from follow-up, collected a median of about 25 months after resection, underwent sequencing.

Time point meaning: blood at routine non-recurrence follow-up after resection. Whole RNA, which was extracted from tumor, nontumor lung tissue or frozen PBMC, was sequenced without any cell sorting. The sequenced sample was PBMCs, obtained at follow-up. The receptor's source is a female donor with early-stage non-small cell lung cancer. The rearrangement joins TRBV7-6 to TRBJ1-4; weak D call: TRBD1 (5 bases). The CDR3 region has the DNA TGTGCCATCGGGGGTGAAAAACTGTTTTTT. Its translation is CAIGGEKLFF.